These T cell receptor beta chains were read from a single sample in a study of OX40 agonist ivuxolimab in advanced cancers. The data were produced by immunoSEQ multiplex PCR, yet TCRdb's version contains in-frame clones alone and is incomplete. This sample has some 77,000 clones, with roughly 90% found just once. The source was CD4+ or CD8+ T cells sorted from blood, collected in a trial of the OX40 agonist ivuxolimab. The receptors were sampled from an adult with an advanced solid tumor such as melanoma, head and neck, liver or kidney cancer. Each CDR3 is given with its conserved first and last residue. The order of the fields is V gene, J gene, clone size, D gene, CDR3 DNA, CDR3 protein. A D gene is named only where the DNA matches it firmly. Only some rows state a clone size, as once, few, many or a class for expanded clones.

V gene: TRBV7-9
J gene: TRBJ1-1
clone size: -
D gene: -
CDR3 DNA: TGTGCCAGCAGCCTCCCTTTAGAGCTGATGAACACTGAAGCTTTCTTT
CDR3 protein: CASSLPLELMNTEAFF

V gene: TRBV5-1
J gene: TRBJ2-3
clone size: -
D gene: TRBD2
CDR3 DNA: TGCGCCAGCAGCTTGGAGGCTAGCGGTAGCTCAGCTATCGCAGATACGCAGTATTTT
CDR3 protein: CASSLEASGSSAIADTQYF

V gene: TRBV7-8
J gene: TRBJ1-6
clone size: -
D gene: -
CDR3 DNA: TGTGCCAGCAGCTTAGGTGGTGCCTGGGCCCTCCACTTT
CDR3 protein: CASSLGGAWALHF

V gene: TRBV6-1
J gene: TRBJ2-5
clone size: -
D gene: -
CDR3 DNA: TGTGCCAGCAGTGAAGTTTCCACGGGGGAGACCCAGTACTTC
CDR3 protein: CASSEVSTGETQYF

V gene: TRBV4-1
J gene: TRBJ1-3
clone size: -
D gene: -
CDR3 DNA: TGCGCCAGCAGCCAGCGGTCCTCTGGAAACACCATATATTTT
CDR3 protein: CASSQRSSGNTIYF

V gene: TRBV4-1
J gene: TRBJ1-5
clone size: -
D gene: -
CDR3 DNA: TGCGCCAGCAGCCAAGGTCGGGGTAGCAATCAGCCCCAGCATTTT
CDR3 protein: CASSQGRGSNQPQHF

V gene: TRBV4-1
J gene: TRBJ2-7
clone size: -
D gene: -
CDR3 DNA: TGCGCCAGCAGCCAAATTGGGCCGATCCAGCAGTACTTC
CDR3 protein: CASSQIGPIQQYF

V gene: TRBV7-2
J gene: TRBJ2-7
clone size: -
D gene: -
CDR3 DNA: TGTGCCAGCAGCTTAGCAGGGAGCTCCTACGAGCAGTACTTC
CDR3 protein: CASSLAGSSYEQYF

V gene: TRBV13
J gene: TRBJ2-4
clone size: -
D gene: TRBD1
CDR3 DNA: TGTGCCAGCAGCCGTCAGGGGGCTAGCAAAAACATTCAGTACTTC
CDR3 protein: CASSRQGASKNIQYF

V gene: TRBV29-1
J gene: TRBJ2-7
clone size: -
D gene: TRBD2
CDR3 DNA: TGCAGCGTTGAAGGCTACCCAGGTGTCGGGGGGGACGAGCAGTACTTC
CDR3 protein: CSVEGYPGVGGDEQYF

V gene: TRBV11-2
J gene: TRBJ1-1
clone size: -
D gene: -
CDR3 DNA: TGTGCCAGCAGCACAAGCAGGGCCCTGAACACTGAAGCTTTCTTT
CDR3 protein: CASSTSRALNTEAFF

V gene: TRBV7-9
J gene: TRBJ2-1
clone size: -
D gene: TRBD2
CDR3 DNA: TGTGCCAGCAGCCCGAGCGGGGGGCCCTCCTACAATGAGCAGTTCTTC
CDR3 protein: CASSPSGGPSYNEQFF

V gene: TRBV27
J gene: TRBJ2-1
clone size: -
D gene: TRBD2
CDR3 DNA: TGTGCCAGCACCTCTCTCGGGGGGTCGGTGCAGTTCTTC
CDR3 protein: CASTSLGGSVQFF

V gene: TRBV19
J gene: TRBJ2-7
clone size: once
D gene: -
CDR3 DNA: TGTGCCAGTAGCGCCGGGACCGGGGCCTACGAGCAGTACTTC
CDR3 protein: CASSAGTGAYEQYF

V gene: TRBV4-2
J gene: TRBJ2-7
clone size: -
D gene: -
CDR3 DNA: TGTGCCAGCAGCCAAGAGACAGATTCCTCCTACGAGCAGTACTTC
CDR3 protein: CASSQETDSSYEQYF

V gene: TRBV27
J gene: TRBJ1-6
clone size: -
D gene: -
CDR3 DNA: TGTGCCAGCTCCGGGGCGGAGTATAATTCACCCCTCCACTTT
CDR3 protein: CASSGAEYNSPLHF

V gene: TRBV7-2
J gene: TRBJ2-7
clone size: -
D gene: -
CDR3 DNA: TGTGCCAGCAGCTGGACAGTGGGCTCCTACGAGCAGTACTTC
CDR3 protein: CASSWTVGSYEQYF

V gene: TRBV27
J gene: TRBJ2-5
clone size: -
D gene: -
CDR3 DNA: TGTGCCAGCAGTAACCGTTTAGGCATGGAGACCCAGTACTTC
CDR3 protein: CASSNRLGMETQYF

V gene: TRBV5-6
J gene: TRBJ2-3
clone size: -
D gene: -
CDR3 DNA: TGTGCCAGCAGCTCCCCCTCGACTAGCACAGATACGCAGTATTTT
CDR3 protein: CASSSPSTSTDTQYF

V gene: TRBV9
J gene: TRBJ1-3
clone size: -
D gene: -
CDR3 DNA: TGTGCCAGCAGCGTAGCTTTCGGGGGAAGCTCTGGAAACACCATATATTTT
CDR3 protein: CASSVAFGGSSGNTIYF

V gene: TRBV21-1
J gene: TRBJ1-5
clone size: -
D gene: -
CDR3 DNA: TGTGCCAGCAGCAAACGGGCGAAAACCTCTAATCAGCCCCAGCATTTT
CDR3 protein: CASSKRAKTSNQPQHF

V gene: TRBV27
J gene: TRBJ1-2
clone size: -
D gene: -
CDR3 DNA: TGTGCCAGCAGTTCCCTCGGGGGGCCCCCCTACTATGGCTACACCTTC
CDR3 protein: CASSSLGGPPYYGYTF

V gene: TRBV10-3
J gene: TRBJ2-7
clone size: -
D gene: TRBD2
CDR3 DNA: TGTGCCATCAGTGAGCTAGCGGGGGGCGACCCCTACGAGCAGTACTTC
CDR3 protein: CAISELAGGDPYEQYF

V gene: TRBV9
J gene: TRBJ1-1
clone size: few
D gene: -
CDR3 DNA: TGTGCCAGCAGCGCCGGGGGGTACACTGAAGCTTTCTTT
CDR3 protein: CASSAGGYTEAFF

V gene: TRBV7-9
J gene: TRBJ2-3
clone size: -
D gene: -
CDR3 DNA: TGTGCCAGCAGCTCTACCCCGGGACTGAGAGATACGCAGTATTTT
CDR3 protein: CASSSTPGLRDTQYF

V gene: TRBV27
J gene: TRBJ2-2
clone size: -
D gene: TRBD1
CDR3 DNA: TGTGCCAGCAACAGGGGGAGAACCGGGGAGCTGTTTTTT
CDR3 protein: CASNRGRTGELFF

V gene: TRBV13
J gene: TRBJ1-6
clone size: -
D gene: -
CDR3 DNA: TGTGCCAGCAGCTTAAGCACAGGGTGGAATTCACCCCTCCACTTT
CDR3 protein: CASSLSTGWNSPLHF

V gene: TRBV5-5
J gene: TRBJ1-5
clone size: -
D gene: -
CDR3 DNA: TGTGCCAGCAGCTTGGCAGTGAGTAGCAATCAGCCCCAGCATTTT
CDR3 protein: CASSLAVSSNQPQHF

V gene: TRBV5-4
J gene: TRBJ2-1
clone size: -
D gene: -
CDR3 DNA: TGTGCCAGCAGCTTGACTATAAACAATGAGCAGTTCTTC
CDR3 protein: CASSLTINNEQFF

V gene: TRBV19
J gene: TRBJ2-3
clone size: -
D gene: -
CDR3 DNA: TGTGCCAGTAGTATCCTAGCGTCCGCAGATACGCAGTATTTT
CDR3 protein: CASSILASADTQYF

V gene: TRBV19
J gene: TRBJ2-1
clone size: -
D gene: -
CDR3 DNA: TGTGCCAGTAGTACCCTCGGCGGAATCAATGAGCAGTTCTTC
CDR3 protein: CASSTLGGINEQFF

V gene: TRBV11-2
J gene: TRBJ2-3
clone size: -
D gene: -
CDR3 DNA: TGTGCCAGCAGCTCCTGGACAGGCACAGATACGCAGTATTTT
CDR3 protein: CASSSWTGTDTQYF

V gene: TRBV27
J gene: TRBJ1-5
clone size: -
D gene: TRBD1
CDR3 DNA: TGTGCCAGCAGTTTACGACAGGGGGGTAGGCCCCAGCATTTT
CDR3 protein: CASSLRQGGRPQHF

V gene: TRBV6-5
J gene: TRBJ2-3
clone size: -
D gene: -
CDR3 DNA: TGTGCCAGCAGTTACCAGACGGACCCAGATACGCAGTATTTT
CDR3 protein: CASSYQTDPDTQYF

V gene: TRBV9
J gene: TRBJ2-1
clone size: -
D gene: -
CDR3 DNA: TGTGCCAGCAGCCCCACCGGGACCCGCTCCTACAATGAGCAGTTCTTC
CDR3 protein: CASSPTGTRSYNEQFF

V gene: TRBV19
J gene: TRBJ1-4
clone size: -
D gene: -
CDR3 DNA: TGTGCCAGTAGTATCGAGGGTGCTAATGAAAAACTGTTTTTT
CDR3 protein: CASSIEGANEKLFF

V gene: TRBV4-3
J gene: TRBJ1-5
clone size: -
D gene: -
CDR3 DNA: TGCGCCAGCAGCCTTACAATCCGAGAGGATCAGCCCCAGCATTTT
CDR3 protein: CASSLTIREDQPQHF

V gene: TRBV13
J gene: TRBJ2-7
clone size: -
D gene: TRBD1
CDR3 DNA: TGTGCCAGCAGCCTCGGACAGGGGCTTCCCTACGAGCAGTACTTC
CDR3 protein: CASSLGQGLPYEQYF

V gene: TRBV7-6
J gene: TRBJ2-3
clone size: -
D gene: TRBD2
CDR3 DNA: TGTGCCAGCAGCTTCCCTAGCGGGCAGGCTAGCACAGATACGCAGTATTTT
CDR3 protein: CASSFPSGQASTDTQYF

V gene: TRBV23-1
J gene: TRBJ2-4
clone size: once
D gene: -
CDR3 DNA: TGCGCCAGCAGTCAATGGGGCAGGGTCGGCATTCAGTACTTC
CDR3 protein: CASSQWGRVGIQYF

V gene: TRBV6-6
J gene: TRBJ1-2
clone size: -
D gene: -
CDR3 DNA: TGTGCCAGCAAGGAATCGACGCCCAATGGCTACACCTTC
CDR3 protein: CASKESTPNGYTF